These 15 T cell receptor beta chains originate from one sample sequenced in a study of T-cell reconstitution after alpha-beta-depleted transplantation in children. It was with unique molecular identifiers that the TCRbeta library was prepared. Using its own MiXCR run on the PCR reads, TCRdb lists one record per CDR3 protein. The table has approximately 590,000 distinct CDR3 sequences, roughly a tenth seen once. The specimen was PBMCs from the stem cell graft donor, collected from the stem cell graft. The receptors stem from a human donor who donated a stem cell graft to a child with acute myeloid leukemia.

This clonotype showed up many times. V is TRBV6-4 and J is TRBJ2-1, with unresolved D. Trimming took 1 base from V and 5 from J, leaving 9 bases between them. There are 14 residues in the CDR3. The germline V gene has CDR1 MRHNA and CDR2 SNTAGT. In DNA, the CDR3 is TGTGCCAGCAGTGACTTTCTCTGGGACAATGAGCAGTTCTTC. As protein: CASSDFLWDNEQFF.

This clonotype was seen a handful of times. The chain joins TRBV30 to TRBJ2-5, with 8 bases lining up with TRBD1. CDR1 and CDR2 (germline): GTSNPN, SVGIG (reference sequence). The V segment lost 5 bases and the J segment 4 bases; nucleotides outside the gene matches: 12. The CDR3 consists of 15 residues. In DNA, the CDR3 is TGTGCCTGGGCCTCCGGACAGGGAGTCATAGAGACCCAGTACTTC. Protein: CAWASGQGVIETQYF.

The chain carries TRBV15 and TRBJ2-7; TRBD2 is a possible D gene (6 bases). Germline CDR1 is LNHNV and CDR2 is YYDKDF (reference sequence). CDR3 length: 18 residues. Trimming took 3 bases from V and 6 from J, leaving 27 bases between them. The CDR3 DNA follows: TGTGCCACCAGCAGGCCCGAGGAGGGAGGTCTGCTTCTAGCCGAGCAGTACTTC. Protein: CATSRPEEGGLLLAEQYF.

This clonotype was detected only once. The CDR3 loop is CASSFLDSVYNEQFF. CDR3 nucleotides: TGTGCCAGCAGTTTTTTAGACAGTGTGTACAATGAGCAGTTCTTC. The chain has TRBV12-3 or TRBV12-4 and TRBJ2-1, with D perhaps matching TRBD1 (5 bases). V was shortened by 3 bases and J by 4 bases, with 13 bases between the two germline ends. The CDR3 is made up of 15 amino acids.

The chain uses TRBV5-1 and TRBJ1-1; the D is unclear. Germline V CDR1 and CDR2: SGHRS, YFSETQ. V was pared by 4 bases and J by 1 base, with 11 bases between. The CDR3 covers 14 residues. The CDR3 DNA is TGCGCCAGCAGCAAACAGTCGAAGAACACTGAAGCTTTCTTT. Translating it yields CASSKQSKNTEAFF.

This clonotype was seen many times. This chain connects TRBV20-1 to TRBJ2-3, with 10 bases that match TRBD1. Germline CDR1 is DFQATT and CDR2 is SNEGSKA (reference sequence). This CDR3 has 14 residues. The V segment lost 2 bases and the J segment 6 bases; nucleotides outside the gene matches: 5. In DNA, the CDR3 is TGCAGTGCTAGAAGGGACAGGGGTCGGGATACGCAGTATTTT. Protein: CSARRDRGRDTQYF.

This clonotype has more than one count but fewer than ten. V usage is TRBV29-1 and J usage is TRBJ1-1; 8 nucleotides agree with TRBD1. The CDR3 is 10 residues long. The germline gives CDR1 SQVTM, CDR2 ANQGSEA. The V gene end was trimmed by 7 bases and the J gene end by 8 bases; junction bases not matched to a gene: 3. The CDR3 is CSGWTGEAFF. The CDR3, as DNA: TGCAGCGGCTGGACAGGGGAAGCTTTCTTT.

This clonotype came up many times. The chain links TRBV20-1 to TRBJ1-1, with 7 bases fitting TRBD1. The germline gives CDR1 DFQATT, CDR2 SNEGSKA (reference sequence). V dropped 6 bases and J dropped 0; count of bases not matched to a gene: 13. The CDR3 totals 16 residues. In DNA form, the CDR3 reads TGCAGTGCCCCTCGAGGAGGGGGCTGGATGAACACTGAAGCTTTCTTT. Protein product: CSAPRGGGWMNTEAFF.

This clonotype has ten or more counts. The V and J genes are TRBV6-5 and TRBJ1-5; a possible D gene is TRBD1 (6 bases). Germline V CDR1 and CDR2: MNHEY, SVGAGI. Trimming shortened V by 7 bases and J by 5 bases, and 21 bases separated the two germline ends. This CDR3 comprises 16 residues. As DNA, the CDR3 is TGTGCCAGCACCCAAAGAGGGAGGGGGACGGATCAGCCCCAGCATTTT. This encodes CASTQRGRGTDQPQHF.

The chain carries TRBV12-3 or TRBV12-4 and TRBJ1-2; 7 bases are shared with TRBD1. V was pared by 3 bases and J by 4 bases, with 8 bases of the junction left unmatched. CDR3 length: 15 residues. This CDR3 reads CASSLASGQTYGYTF. As DNA, the CDR3 is TGTGCCAGCAGTTTGGCCTCGGGACAGACCTATGGCTACACCTTC.

The rearrangement uses TRBV7-6 and TRBJ2-1, with D possibly TRBD1 on 7 matching bases. The CDR3 loop spans 15 amino acids. V dropped 2 bases and J dropped 8 bases, with 16 bases sitting between them. CDR1 and CDR2 (germline): SGHVS, FNYEAQ. The CDR3 nucleotides read TGTGCCAGCAGCTTAAAGGAGGGGGCAAGGGATGAGCAGTTCTTC. Translation gives CASSLKEGARDEQFF.

This chain uses TRBV15 with TRBJ1-1; D is perhaps TRBD1 (6 bases). The CDR3 consists of 15 residues. Per the germline V gene, CDR1 is LNHNV and CDR2 is YYDKDF (reference sequence). Trimming removed 3 bases from V and 1 base from J, with 12 bases in between. In DNA form, the CDR3 reads TGTGCCACCAGCAGTCCGGGGGCTTCGAACACTGAAGCTTTCTTT. It translates to CATSSPGASNTEAFF.

This chain links TRBV29-1 with TRBJ2-1, with a weak D call TRBD2 (6 bases). The CDR3 length is 15 residues. Germline V gene lookup returns CDR1 SQVTM and CDR2 ANQGSEA. V was pared by 3 bases and J by 8 bases, with 20 bases between. CDR3 protein: CSVDIMASATYEQFF. In DNA form, the CDR3 reads TGCAGCGTTGATATAATGGCTAGCGCTACCTATGAGCAGTTCTTC.

The V and J genes are TRBV20-1 and TRBJ2-1, with D maybe TRBD2 (5 bases). The CDR3 runs 14 residues. Germline-derived CDR1 and CDR2 are DFQATT and SNEGSKA (reference sequence). Trimming pared 1 base from V and 3 bases from J, leaving 10 bases between. The CDR3, as DNA: TGCAGTGCTAGAGGGAGAGCGGACTACAATGAGCAGTTCTTC. It translates to CSARGRADYNEQFF.

This clonotype turned up a few times. This chain joins TRBV10-3 and TRBJ2-7; 11 bases map to TRBD2. CDR3 length: 16 residues. Germline-derived CDR1 and CDR2 are ENHRY and SYGVKD. V lost 0 bases to trimming and J lost 3 bases; unmatched junction nucleotides: 4. DNA of the CDR3: TGTGCCATCAGTGAGTCCAGCGGGACTAGCGGCTACGAGCAGTACTTC. As protein: CAISESSGTSGYEQYF.